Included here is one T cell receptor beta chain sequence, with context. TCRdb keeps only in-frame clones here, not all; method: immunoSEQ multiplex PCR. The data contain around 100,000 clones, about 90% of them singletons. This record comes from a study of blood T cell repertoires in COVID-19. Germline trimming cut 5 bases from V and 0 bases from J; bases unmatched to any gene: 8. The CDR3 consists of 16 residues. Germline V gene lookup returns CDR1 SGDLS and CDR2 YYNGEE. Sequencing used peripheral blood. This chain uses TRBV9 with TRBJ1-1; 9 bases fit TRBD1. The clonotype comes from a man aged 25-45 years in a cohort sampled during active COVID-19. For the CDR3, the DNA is TGTGCCAGCAGTCAGGGACAGGGTCGTGTGAACACTGAAGCTTTCTTT. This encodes CASSQGQGRVNTEAFF.